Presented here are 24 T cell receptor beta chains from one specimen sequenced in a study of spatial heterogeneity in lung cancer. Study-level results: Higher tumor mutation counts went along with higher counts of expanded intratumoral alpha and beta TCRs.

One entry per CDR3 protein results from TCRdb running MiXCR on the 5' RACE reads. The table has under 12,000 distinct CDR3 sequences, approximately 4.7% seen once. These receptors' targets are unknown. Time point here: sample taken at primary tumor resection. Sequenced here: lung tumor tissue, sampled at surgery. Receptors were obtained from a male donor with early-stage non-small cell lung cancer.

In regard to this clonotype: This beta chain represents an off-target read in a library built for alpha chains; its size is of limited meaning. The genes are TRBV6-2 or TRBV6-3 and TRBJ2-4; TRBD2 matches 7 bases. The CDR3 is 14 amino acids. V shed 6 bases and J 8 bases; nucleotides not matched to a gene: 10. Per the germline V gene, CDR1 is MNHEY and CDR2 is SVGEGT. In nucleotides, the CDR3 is TGTGCCAGCAGGCCGCCTCAACGGGGGGACATTCAGTACTTC. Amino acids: CASRPPQRGDIQYF.

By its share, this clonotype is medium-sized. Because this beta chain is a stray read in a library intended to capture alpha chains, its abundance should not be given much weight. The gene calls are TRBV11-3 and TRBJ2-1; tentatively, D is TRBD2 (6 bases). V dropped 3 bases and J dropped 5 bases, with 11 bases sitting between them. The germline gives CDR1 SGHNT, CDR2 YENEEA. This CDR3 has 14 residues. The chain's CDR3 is CASSLGGKNNEQFF. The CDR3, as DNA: TGTGCCAGCAGCTTGGGCGGGAAGAACAATGAGCAGTTCTTC.

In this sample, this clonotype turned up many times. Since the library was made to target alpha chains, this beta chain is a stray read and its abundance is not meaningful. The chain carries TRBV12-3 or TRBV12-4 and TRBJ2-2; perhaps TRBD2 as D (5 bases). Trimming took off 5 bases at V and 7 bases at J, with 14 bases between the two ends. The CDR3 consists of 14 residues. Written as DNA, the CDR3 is TGTGCCAGCAGTCCCAGACCCCGGGGCGGGGAGCTGTTTTTT. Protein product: CASSPRPRGGELFF.

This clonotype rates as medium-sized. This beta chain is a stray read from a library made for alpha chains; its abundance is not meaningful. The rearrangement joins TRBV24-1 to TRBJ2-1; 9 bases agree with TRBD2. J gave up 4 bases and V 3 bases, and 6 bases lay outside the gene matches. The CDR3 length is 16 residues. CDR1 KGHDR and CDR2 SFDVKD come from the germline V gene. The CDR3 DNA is TGTGCCACCAGTGATGGATCTAGCGGGGTATACAATGAGCAGTTCTTC. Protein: CATSDGSSGVYNEQFF.

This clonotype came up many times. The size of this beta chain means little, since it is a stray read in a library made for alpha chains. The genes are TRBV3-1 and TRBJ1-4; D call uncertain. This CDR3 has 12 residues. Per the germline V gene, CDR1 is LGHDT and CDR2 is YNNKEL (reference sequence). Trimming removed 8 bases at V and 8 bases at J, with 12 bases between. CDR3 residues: CASHRSGEKLFF. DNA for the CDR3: TGTGCCAGCCACCGCTCCGGCGAAAAACTGTTTTTT. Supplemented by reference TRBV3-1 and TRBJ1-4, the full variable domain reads DTAVSQTPKYLVTQMGNDKSIKCEQNLGHDTMYWYKQDSKKFLKIMFSYNNKELIINETVPNRFSPKSPDKAHLNLHINSLELGDSAVYFCASHRSGEKLFFGSGTQLSVL.

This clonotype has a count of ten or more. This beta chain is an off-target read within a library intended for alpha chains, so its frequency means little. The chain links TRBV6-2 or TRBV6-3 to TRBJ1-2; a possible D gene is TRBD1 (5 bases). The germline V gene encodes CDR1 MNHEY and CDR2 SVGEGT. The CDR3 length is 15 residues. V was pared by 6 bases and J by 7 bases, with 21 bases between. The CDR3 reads CASSSELQTVFGYTF. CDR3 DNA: TGTGCCAGCAGCAGCGAACTACAGACAGTTTTTGGCTACACCTTC.

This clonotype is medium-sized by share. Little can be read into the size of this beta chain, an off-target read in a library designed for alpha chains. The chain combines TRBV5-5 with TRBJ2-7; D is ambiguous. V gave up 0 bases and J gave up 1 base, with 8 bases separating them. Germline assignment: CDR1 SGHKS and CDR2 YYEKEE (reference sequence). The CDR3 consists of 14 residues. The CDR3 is CASSLGTYSYEQYF. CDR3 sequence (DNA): TGTGCCAGCAGCTTGGGAACTTATTCCTACGAGCAGTACTTC.

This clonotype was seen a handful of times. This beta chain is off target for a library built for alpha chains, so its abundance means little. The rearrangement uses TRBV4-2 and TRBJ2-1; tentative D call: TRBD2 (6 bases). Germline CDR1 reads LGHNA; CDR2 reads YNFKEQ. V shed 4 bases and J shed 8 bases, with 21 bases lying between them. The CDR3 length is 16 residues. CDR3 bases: TGTGCCAGCAGCCCCCTTACGGGCCTTGCGGGGTATGAGCAGTTCTTC. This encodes CASSPLTGLAGYEQFF.

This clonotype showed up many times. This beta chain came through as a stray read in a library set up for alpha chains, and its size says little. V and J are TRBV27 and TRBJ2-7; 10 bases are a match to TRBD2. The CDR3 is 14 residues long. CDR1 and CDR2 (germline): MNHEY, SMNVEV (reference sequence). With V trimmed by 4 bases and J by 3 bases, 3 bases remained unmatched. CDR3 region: CASSWSGGDYEQYF. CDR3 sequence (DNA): TGTGCCAGCAGTTGGAGCGGGGGGGACTACGAGCAGTACTTC.

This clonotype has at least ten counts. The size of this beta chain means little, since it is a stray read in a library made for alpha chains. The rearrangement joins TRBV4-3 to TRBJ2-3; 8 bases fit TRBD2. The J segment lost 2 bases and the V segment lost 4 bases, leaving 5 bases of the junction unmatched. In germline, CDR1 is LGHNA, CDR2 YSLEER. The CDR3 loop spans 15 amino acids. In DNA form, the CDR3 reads TGCGCCAGCAGCCGGTCTAGCGGGCCCACAGATACGCAGTATTTT. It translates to CASSRSSGPTDTQYF.

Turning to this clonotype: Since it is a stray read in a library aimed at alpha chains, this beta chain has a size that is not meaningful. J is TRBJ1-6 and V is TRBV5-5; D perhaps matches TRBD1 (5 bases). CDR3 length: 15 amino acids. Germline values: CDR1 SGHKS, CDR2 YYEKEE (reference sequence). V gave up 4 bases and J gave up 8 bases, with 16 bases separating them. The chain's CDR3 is CASSQGLFGDSPLHF. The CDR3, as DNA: TGTGCCAGCAGCCAGGGACTTTTTGGGGATTCACCCCTCCACTTT.

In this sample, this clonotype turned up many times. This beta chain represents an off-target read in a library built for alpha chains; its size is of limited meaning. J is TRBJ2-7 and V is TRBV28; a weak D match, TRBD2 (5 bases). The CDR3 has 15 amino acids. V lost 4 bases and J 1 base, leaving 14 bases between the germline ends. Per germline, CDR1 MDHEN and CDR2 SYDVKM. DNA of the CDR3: TGTGCCAGCAGTTCCGCGGGCTCGGGGTCCTACGAGCAGTACTTC. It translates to CASSSAGSGSYEQYF.

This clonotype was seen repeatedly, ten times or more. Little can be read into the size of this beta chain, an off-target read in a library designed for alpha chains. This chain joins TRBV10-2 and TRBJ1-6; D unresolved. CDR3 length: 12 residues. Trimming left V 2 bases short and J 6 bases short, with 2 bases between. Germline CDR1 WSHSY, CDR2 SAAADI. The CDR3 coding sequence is TGCGCCAGCAGTGAGCCTAATTCACCCCTCCACTTT. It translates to CASSEPNSPLHF.

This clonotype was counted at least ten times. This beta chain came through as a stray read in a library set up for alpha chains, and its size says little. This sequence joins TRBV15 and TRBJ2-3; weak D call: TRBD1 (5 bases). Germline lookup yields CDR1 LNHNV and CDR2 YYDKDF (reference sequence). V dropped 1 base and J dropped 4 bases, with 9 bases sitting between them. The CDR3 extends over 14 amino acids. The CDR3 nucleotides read TGTGCCACCAGCAGAGCCAGGGAAGCAGATACGCAGTATTTT. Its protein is CATSRAREADTQYF.

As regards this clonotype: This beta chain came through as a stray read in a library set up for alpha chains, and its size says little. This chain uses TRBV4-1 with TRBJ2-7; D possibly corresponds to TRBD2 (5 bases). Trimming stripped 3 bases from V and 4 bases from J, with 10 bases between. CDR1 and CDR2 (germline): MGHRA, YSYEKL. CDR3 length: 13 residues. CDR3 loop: CASSHGVGYEQYF. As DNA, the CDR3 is TGCGCCAGCAGCCACGGGGTAGGATACGAGCAGTACTTC.

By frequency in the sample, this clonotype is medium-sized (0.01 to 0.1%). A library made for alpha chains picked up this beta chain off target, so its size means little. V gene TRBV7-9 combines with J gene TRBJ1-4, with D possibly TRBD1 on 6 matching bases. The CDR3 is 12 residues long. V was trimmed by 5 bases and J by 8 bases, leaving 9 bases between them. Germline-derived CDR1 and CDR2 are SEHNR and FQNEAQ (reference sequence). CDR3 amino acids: CASSMTGEKLFF. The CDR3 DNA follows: TGTGCCAGCAGCATGACAGGAGAAAAACTGTTTTTT.

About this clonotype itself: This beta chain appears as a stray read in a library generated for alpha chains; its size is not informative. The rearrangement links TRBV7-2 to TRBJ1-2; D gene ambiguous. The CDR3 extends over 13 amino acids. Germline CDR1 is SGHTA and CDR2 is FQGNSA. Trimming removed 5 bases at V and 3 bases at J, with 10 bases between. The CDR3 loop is CASSPVSDYGYTF. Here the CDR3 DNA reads TGTGCCAGCAGCCCAGTTTCGGACTATGGCTACACCTTC.

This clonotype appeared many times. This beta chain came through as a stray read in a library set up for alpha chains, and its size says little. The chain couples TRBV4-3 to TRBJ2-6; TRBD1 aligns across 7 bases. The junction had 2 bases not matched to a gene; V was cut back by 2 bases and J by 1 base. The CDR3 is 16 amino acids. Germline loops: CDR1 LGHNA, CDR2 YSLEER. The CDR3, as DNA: TGCGCCAGCAGCCAAAAGACAGGGTCTGGGGCCAACGTCCTGACTTTC. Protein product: CASSQKTGSGANVLTF.

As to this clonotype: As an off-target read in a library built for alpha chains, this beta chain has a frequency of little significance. The CDR3 DNA is TGTGCCAGCAGTTTGGGACAGGGTTTTCGGCAGCCCCAGCATTTT. Encoded protein: CASSLGQGFRQPQHF. V is TRBV28 and J is TRBJ1-5; 9 nucleotides match TRBD1. The CDR3 consists of 15 residues. V shed 3 bases, J shed 7 bases, and the junction held 7 bases outside the gene matches. Germline V gene sequence: CDR1 MDHEN, CDR2 SYDVKM. Drawing the rest from reference TRBV28 and TRBJ1-5, the complete variable domain is DVKVTQSSRYLVKRTGEKVFLECVQDMDHENMFWYRQDPGLGLRLIYFSYDVKMKEKGDIPEGYSVSREKKERFSLILESASTNQTSMYLCASSLGQGFRQPQHFGDGTRLSIL.

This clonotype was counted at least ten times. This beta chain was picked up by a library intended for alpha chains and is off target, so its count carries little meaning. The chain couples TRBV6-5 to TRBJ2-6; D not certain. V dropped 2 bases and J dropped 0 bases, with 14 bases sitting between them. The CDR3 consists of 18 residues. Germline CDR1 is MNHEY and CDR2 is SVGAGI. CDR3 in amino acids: CASSYRVSRTSGANVLTF. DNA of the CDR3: TGTGCCAGCAGTTACCGGGTCTCCAGAACCTCTGGGGCCAACGTCCTGACTTTC.

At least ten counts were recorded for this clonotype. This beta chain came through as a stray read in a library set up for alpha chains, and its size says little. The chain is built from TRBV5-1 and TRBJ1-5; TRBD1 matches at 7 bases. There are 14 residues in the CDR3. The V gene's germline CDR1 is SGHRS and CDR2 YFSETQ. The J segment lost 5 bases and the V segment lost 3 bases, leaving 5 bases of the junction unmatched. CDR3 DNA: TGCGCCAGCAGCTGGGACAGCACCGATCAGCCCCAGCATTTT. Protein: CASSWDSTDQPQHF.

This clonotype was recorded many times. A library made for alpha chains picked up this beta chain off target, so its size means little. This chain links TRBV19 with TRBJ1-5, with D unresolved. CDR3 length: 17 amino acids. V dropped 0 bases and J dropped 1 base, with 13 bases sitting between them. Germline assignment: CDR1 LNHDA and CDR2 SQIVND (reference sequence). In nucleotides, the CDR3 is TGTGCCAGTAGTATAGATCAAGGGAGCTTGAGCAATCAGCCCCAGCATTTT. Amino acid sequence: CASSIDQGSLSNQPQHF.

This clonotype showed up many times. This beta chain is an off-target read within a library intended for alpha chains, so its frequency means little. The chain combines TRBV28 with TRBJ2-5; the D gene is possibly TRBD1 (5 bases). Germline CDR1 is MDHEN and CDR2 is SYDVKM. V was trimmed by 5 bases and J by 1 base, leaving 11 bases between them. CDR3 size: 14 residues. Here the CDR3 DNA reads TGTGCCAGCAGTAAGGAAGGGGTCCAAGAGACCCAGTACTTC. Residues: CASSKEGVQETQYF.

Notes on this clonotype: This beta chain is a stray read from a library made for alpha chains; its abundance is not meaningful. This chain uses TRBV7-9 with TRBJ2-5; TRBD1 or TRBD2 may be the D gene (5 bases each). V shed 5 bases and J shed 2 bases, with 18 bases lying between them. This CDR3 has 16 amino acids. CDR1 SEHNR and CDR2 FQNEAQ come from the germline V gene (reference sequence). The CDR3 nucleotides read TGTGCCAGCAGCCCATGGGGGAGTGCCCCTCAAGAGACCCAGTACTTC. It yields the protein CASSPWGSAPQETQYF. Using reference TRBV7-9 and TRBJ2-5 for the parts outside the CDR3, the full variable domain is DTGVSQNPRHKITKRGQNVTFRCDPISEHNRLYWYRQTLGQGPEFLTYFQNEAQLEKSRLLSDRFSAERPKGSFSTLEIQRTEQGDSAMYLCASSPWGSAPQETQYFGPGTRLLVL.